The TCR beta chain under discussion was sequenced for a study of T cells in Graves' hyperthyroidism and ophthalmopathy. RNA transcripts provided the source from which TCR beta CDR3 regions were amplified. HTBI primers were employed in a first-round RT-PCR of the TCR CDR3. Each CDR3 protein is one row after TCRdb ran MiXCR on the multiplex PCR reads. The sample has 30,000 to 35,000 distinct CDR3 sequences, around half seen once. PBMCs were obtained from 10 ml fresh peripheral blood. From germline, CDR1 is SGHKS and CDR2 YYEKEE (reference sequence). CDR3 length equals 14 residues. Trimming removed 8 bases at V and 0 bases at J, with 14 bases between.

The TCR was taken from a woman aged 40 to 49 with Graves' ophthalmopathy. The material sequenced was blood. This chain links TRBV5-5 with TRBJ1-1, with D possibly TRBD1 on 6 matching bases. DNA for the CDR3: TGTGCCAGGGATACAGGGTCCATGAACACTGAAGCTTTCTTT. This gives the protein CARDTGSMNTEAFF.